This TCR beta chain was recorded in a study of PD-1 blockade in classical Hodgkin lymphoma. Broader study findings: Complete responders' diversity at baseline resembled that of newly diagnosed patients. Reports described newly diagnosed patients as having lower baseline TCR diversity than healthy donors.

Measured with immunoSEQ multiplex PCR; TCRdb has only the in-frame clones, and not every one. The table shows approximately 26,000 clones, with 69% occurring only once. The V gene's germline CDR1 is SGHNT and CDR2 YYREEE (reference sequence). The CDR3 contains 14 residues. The V and J ends lost 0 bases and 3 bases, in that order; junction bases with no gene match: 0. Details on this clone: Its antigen remains unidentified.

Exposure to brentuximab vedotin varied, and each patient had relapsed following autologous stem cell transplantation. The chain uses TRBV5-4 and TRBJ1-3, with 7 bases that match TRBD1. Sequenced material: peripheral blood mononuclear cells (PBMCs), taken at baseline. This receptor was obtained from a human donor with classical Hodgkin lymphoma. CDR3 coding DNA: TGTGCCAGCAGCTTGGACAGGGGTGGAAACACCATATATTTT. As protein: CASSLDRGGNTIYF.